This T cell receptor (beta chain) comes out of a study of cytomegalovirus exposure and HLA in healthy donors. Turning to this clone: Its target is unknown.

V shed 10 bases and J shed 1 base, with 13 bases lying between them. This CDR3 has 13 amino acids. Germline V lookup: CDR1 MNHEY, CDR2 SMNVEV (reference sequence). Amplification used 60 Vbeta primers and 13 Jbeta primers. TCRdb's table, derived via immunoSEQ multiplex PCR, lists solely in-frame clones and lacks some. The sample holds about 120,000 clones, around 66% seen once. Study-wide results and caveats: Versus the approximately 700-donor mean, an Asian-associated ancestry cluster reportedly showed fewer N-insertions in a later analysis. More clonal expansion characterized HLA-associated TCR beta chains than equally common others in a later analysis.

This TCR derives from a man aged 18 to 30 in good health and CMV-seronegative. This chain joins TRBV27 and TRBJ1-1; D remains unclear. The sample was PBMCs. Here the CDR3 DNA reads TGTGCCAACGTCACCCGGGGGAACACTGAAGCTTTCTTT. As protein: CANVTRGNTEAFF.